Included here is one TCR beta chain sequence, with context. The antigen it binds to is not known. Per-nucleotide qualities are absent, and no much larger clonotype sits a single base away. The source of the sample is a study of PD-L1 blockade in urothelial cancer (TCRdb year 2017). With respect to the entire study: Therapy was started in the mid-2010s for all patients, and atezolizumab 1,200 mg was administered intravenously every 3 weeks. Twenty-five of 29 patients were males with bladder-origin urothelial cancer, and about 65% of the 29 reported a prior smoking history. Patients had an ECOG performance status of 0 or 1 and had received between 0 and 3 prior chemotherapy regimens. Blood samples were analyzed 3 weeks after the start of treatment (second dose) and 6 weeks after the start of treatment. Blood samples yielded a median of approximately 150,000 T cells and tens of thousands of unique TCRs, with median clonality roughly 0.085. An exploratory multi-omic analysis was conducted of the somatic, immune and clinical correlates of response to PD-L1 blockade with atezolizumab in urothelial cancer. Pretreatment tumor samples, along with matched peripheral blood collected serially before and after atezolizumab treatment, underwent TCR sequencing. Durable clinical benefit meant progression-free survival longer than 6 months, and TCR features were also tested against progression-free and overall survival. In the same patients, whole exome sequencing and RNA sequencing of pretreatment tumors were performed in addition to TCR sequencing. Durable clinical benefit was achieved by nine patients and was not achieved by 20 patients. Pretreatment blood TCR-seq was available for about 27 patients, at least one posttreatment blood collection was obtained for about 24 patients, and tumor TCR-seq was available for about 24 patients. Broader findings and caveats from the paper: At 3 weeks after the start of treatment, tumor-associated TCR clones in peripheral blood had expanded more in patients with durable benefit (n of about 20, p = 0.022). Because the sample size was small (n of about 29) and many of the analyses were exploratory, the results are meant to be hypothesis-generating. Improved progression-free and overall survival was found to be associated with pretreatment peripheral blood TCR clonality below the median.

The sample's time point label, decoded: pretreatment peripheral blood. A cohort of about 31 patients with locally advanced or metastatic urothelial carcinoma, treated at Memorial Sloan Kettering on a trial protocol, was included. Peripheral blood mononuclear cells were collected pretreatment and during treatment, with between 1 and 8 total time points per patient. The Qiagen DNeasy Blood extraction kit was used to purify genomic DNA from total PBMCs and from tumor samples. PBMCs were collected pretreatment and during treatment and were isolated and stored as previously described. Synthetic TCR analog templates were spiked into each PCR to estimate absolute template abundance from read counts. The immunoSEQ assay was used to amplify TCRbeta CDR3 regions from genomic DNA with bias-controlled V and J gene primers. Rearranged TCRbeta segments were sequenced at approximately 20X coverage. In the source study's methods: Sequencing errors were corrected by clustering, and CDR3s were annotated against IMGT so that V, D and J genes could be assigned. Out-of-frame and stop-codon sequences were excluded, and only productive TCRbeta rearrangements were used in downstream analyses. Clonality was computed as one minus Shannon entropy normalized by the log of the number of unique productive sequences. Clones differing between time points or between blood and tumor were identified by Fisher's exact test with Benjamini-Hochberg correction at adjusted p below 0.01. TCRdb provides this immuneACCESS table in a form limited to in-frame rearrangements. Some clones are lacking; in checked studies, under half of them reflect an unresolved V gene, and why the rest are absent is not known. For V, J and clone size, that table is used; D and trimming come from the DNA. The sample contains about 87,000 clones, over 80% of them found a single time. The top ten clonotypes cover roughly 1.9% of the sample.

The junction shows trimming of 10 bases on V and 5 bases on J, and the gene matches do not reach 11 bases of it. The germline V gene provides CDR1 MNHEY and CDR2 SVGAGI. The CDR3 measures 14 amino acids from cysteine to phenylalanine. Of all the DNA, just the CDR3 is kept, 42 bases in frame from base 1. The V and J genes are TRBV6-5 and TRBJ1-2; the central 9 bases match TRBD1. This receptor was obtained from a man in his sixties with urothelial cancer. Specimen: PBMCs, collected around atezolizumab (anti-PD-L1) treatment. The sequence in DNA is TGTGCCACAAACCGGGGACAGGGAGGATATGGCTACACCTTC. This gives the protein CATNRGQGGYGYTF.